This record concerns one T cell receptor beta chain sequence. The antigen remains undetermined. This specimen belongs to a study of human T cells and chemical hapten exposure. As processed by the authors: Samples held a median of approximately 96,000 TCRs, range about 20,000–700,000. MiXCR was run by TCRdb on the RACE reads, yielding one entry per CDR3 protein. The V and J calls follow TCRdb's processing rather than the paper's. The sample includes approximately 74,000 distinct CDR3 sequences, 30% to 35% of them seen just once. The sample's time point: patch test 1, 2 weeks after DPC sensitization. The treatment: therapeutic diphenylcyclopropenone sensitization with weekly scalp DPC. Study-level findings and limits: More PT1 expanded TCRs went with higher patch test scores.

This receptor was identified in a middle-aged man with alopecia areata. Some clones in this sample may be carry-over from other donors' samples. The source material was whole blood, sampled in connection with sensitization to the hapten diphenylcyclopropenone (DPC).

The CDR3 is CSAGAYNTQYF. Here the CDR3 DNA reads TGCAGTGCGGGGGCCTACAATACGCAGTATTTT. The V call is TRBV20-1, the J call TRBJ2-3; possible D gene TRBD1, 6 bases. In germline, CDR1 is DFQATT, CDR2 SNEGSKA (reference sequence). The V and J ends lost 6 bases and 7 bases respectively, with 11 bases between them. CDR3 length equals 11 residues.